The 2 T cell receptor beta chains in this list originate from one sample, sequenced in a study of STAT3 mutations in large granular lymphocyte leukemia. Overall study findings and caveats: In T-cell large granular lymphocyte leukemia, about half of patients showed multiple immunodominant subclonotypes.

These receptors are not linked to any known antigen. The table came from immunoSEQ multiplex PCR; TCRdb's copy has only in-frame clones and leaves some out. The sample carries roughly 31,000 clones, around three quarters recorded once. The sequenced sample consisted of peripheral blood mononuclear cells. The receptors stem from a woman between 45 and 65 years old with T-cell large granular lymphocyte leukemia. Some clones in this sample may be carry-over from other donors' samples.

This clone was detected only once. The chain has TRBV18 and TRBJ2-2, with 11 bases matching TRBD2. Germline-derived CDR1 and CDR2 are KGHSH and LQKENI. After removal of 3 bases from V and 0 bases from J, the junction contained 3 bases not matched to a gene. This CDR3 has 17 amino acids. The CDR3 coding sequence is TGTGCCAGCTCACCCGCTAGCGGGAGGACGAACACCGGGGAGCTGTTTTTT. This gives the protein CASSPASGRTNTGELFF.

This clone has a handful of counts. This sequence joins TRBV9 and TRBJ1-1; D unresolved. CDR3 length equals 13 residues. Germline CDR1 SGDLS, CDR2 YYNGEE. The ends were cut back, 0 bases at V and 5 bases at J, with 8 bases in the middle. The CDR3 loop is CASSVVDQTEAFF. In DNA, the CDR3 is TGTGCCAGCAGCGTAGTTGACCAGACTGAAGCTTTCTTT. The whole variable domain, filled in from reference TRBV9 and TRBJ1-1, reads DSGVTQTPKHLITATGQRVTLRCSPRSGDLSVYWYQQSLDQGLQFLIQYYNGEERAKGNILERFSAQQFPDLHSELNLSSLELGDSALYFCASSVVDQTEAFFGQGTRLTVV.